This T cell receptor beta chain originates from a study of blood T cell repertoires in COVID-19. The wider study: T cells, B-cell-depleted T cells, or PBMCs provided the cDNA or gDNA that served as material.

Recruited during active infection, patients (from Seattle) were subsequently followed longitudinally. This CDR3 has 14 residues. CDR1 is SQVTM and CDR2 is ANQGSEA in the germline V gene. V lost 4 bases to trimming and J lost 1 base; unmatched junction nucleotides: 4. In the source study's methods: Amplifying reference gene primers gave estimates of nucleated cell counts. Method: immunoSEQ multiplex PCR; TCRdb's copy keeps in-frame clones and lacks some. V, J and clone size are those of that table, while D and trimming were read from the DNA. The sample lists 150,000 to 200,000 clones, around nine tenths occurring once.

The chain is built from TRBV29-1 and TRBJ2-3, with 8 positions matching TRBD1. This receptor was taken from a woman aged 70 to 79 with COVID-19, enrolled during active disease. The sequencing sample was made of peripheral blood. The CDR3 region has the DNA TGCAGCGTTGGGGACAGGACCCGCACAGATACGCAGTATTTT. Protein: CSVGDRTRTDTQYF.